One sample yielded the 20 T cell receptor beta chains listed below, sequenced in a study of shared clonotypes between healthy human individuals. Clones were sequenced by immunoSEQ multiplex PCR, and TCRdb holds only the in-frame ones, with some missing. This sample has some 690,000 clones, with around 91% found just once. Material for sequencing was memory CD8+ T cells from PBMCs. Stated subset: CD45RO+ cells pooled with CCR7-negative TemRA cells. These receptors all stem from a man between 18 and 35 years old in good health. Some clones in this sample may be carry-over from other donors' samples.

The chain combines TRBV14 with TRBJ2-5; 8 nucleotides match TRBD2. V was clipped by 1 base and J by 5 bases; unmatched bases: 6. The CDR3 has 15 amino acids. Germline V gene sequence: CDR1 SGHDN, CDR2 FVKESK. CDR3 in DNA: TGTGCCAGCAGCCAAGCCCCTAGCGGGCATGAGACCCAGTACTTC. Amino acid sequence: CASSQAPSGHETQYF.

The chain employs TRBV23-1 and TRBJ2-5; D is ambiguous. TRBV23-1 is recorded as an ORF, its role being uncertain. Between the trimmed V and J ends, which lost 8 bases and 2 bases, there was a span of 18 bases. The CDR3 length is 15 residues. As DNA, the CDR3 is TGCGCCAGCCTCCAACCCCCTTGCAGTCAAGAGACCCAGTACTTC. This encodes CASLQPPCSQETQYF.

The chain joins TRBV11-1 to TRBJ2-1; TRBD2 matches at 14 bases. The CDR3 loop spans 15 amino acids. The junction had 8 bases not matched to a gene; V was cut back by 6 bases and J by 10 bases. CDR1 and CDR2 (germline): SGHAT, FQDESV (reference sequence). The CDR3 bases are TGTGCCAGCAGTCTGACTAGCGGGAGGGCCAGGGAGCAGTTCTTC. Residues: CASSLTSGRAREQFF.

This clone was seen ten or more times. The chain recombines TRBV7-2 with TRBJ2-7; TRBD2 agrees at 11 bases. V gave up 5 bases and J gave up 5 bases; unmatched junction bases: 8. This CDR3 spans 15 amino acids. Germline CDR1 SGHTA, CDR2 FQGNSA. CDR3 coding DNA: TGTGCCAGCAGCCAAATAGCGGGAGGGCCGGACGAGCAGTACTTC. Translated, it gives CASSQIAGGPDEQYF.

This chain joins TRBV6-4 and TRBJ2-1; D is uncertain. CDR3 size: 13 residues. The germline V and J ends were trimmed by 0 bases and 5 bases, with 5 bases remaining between them. Germline CDR1 and CDR2: MRHNA and SNTAGT. The CDR3 coding sequence is TGTGCCAGCAGTGACTCAAGAGACAATGAGCAGTTCTTC. It is translated as CASSDSRDNEQFF.

The chain has TRBV28 and TRBJ2-1; no firm D call. The V gene lost 8 bases and the J gene lost 6 bases, with 5 bases spanning the gap. Germline lookup yields CDR1 MDHEN and CDR2 SYDVKM. The CDR3 length is 10 residues. The DNA of the CDR3 is TGTGCCAGCGAACGCAATGAGCAGTTCTTC. Residues: CASERNEQFF.

The chain combines TRBV5-7 with TRBJ1-5; 11 bases fit TRBD1. TRBV5-7 is annotated as an ORF whose role is uncertain. The ends lost 10 bases at V and 5 bases at J; junction bases unmatched: 17. CDR3 length: 17 amino acids. CDR3 sequence (DNA): TGTGCCCGACACTTCCGGACAGGGGGCAGAAGGGATCAGCCCCAGCATTTT. Amino acids: CARHFRTGGRRDQPQHF.

The chain employs TRBV13 and TRBJ2-2; TRBD2 matches at 9 bases. The germline V gene has CDR1 PRHDT and CDR2 FYEKMQ (reference sequence). There are 16 residues in the CDR3. After removal of 5 bases from V and 8 bases from J, the junction contained 12 bases not matched to a gene. The CDR3 coding sequence is TGTGCCAGCAGCCCTCGGGTAGCGGGAGTAATGGGGGAGCTGTTTTTT. As protein: CASSPRVAGVMGELFF.

The chain carries TRBV12-1 and TRBJ2-1. TRBV12-1 is designated a pseudogene. CDR3 length equals 19 residues. CDR3 in DNA: TGTGCCAGCAGCTCCCGGTTCGAGAGGGACGGCGGTTCCTACAATGAGCAGTTCTTC. Translated: CASSSRFERDGGSYNEQFF.

J is TRBJ2-5 and V is TRBV6-6; 10 positions agree with TRBD2. The CDR3 loop spans 14 amino acids. Germline CDR1 reads MNHNY; CDR2 reads SVGAGI (reference sequence). V shed 8 bases, J shed 4 bases, and the junction held 7 bases outside the gene matches. The CDR3 spells CASGPSGRVETQYF. CDR3 coding DNA: TGTGCCAGCGGCCCCAGCGGGAGGGTAGAGACCCAGTACTTC.

The count of this clone is one. V gene TRBV27 combines with J gene TRBJ1-1; TRBD1 agrees at 9 bases. The CDR3 totals 14 residues. CDR1 is MNHEY, CDR2 SMNVEV, per germline (reference sequence). Unmatched junction bases numbered 5, after V lost 5 bases and J lost 4 bases. DNA of the CDR3: TGTGCCAGCAGTCCCACAGGGGGCTTCACTGAAGCTTTCTTT. Protein product: CASSPTGGFTEAFF.

This chain links TRBV6-5 with TRBJ1-1; D gene unclear. The germline V and J ends were trimmed by 0 bases and 0 bases, with 8 bases remaining between them. CDR3 length: 15 residues. CDR1 and CDR2 from the germline V gene are MNHEY and SVGAGI. The CDR3 DNA reads as TGTGCCAGCAGTTACTCGCCCAGCATGAACACTGAAGCTTTCTTT. This codes for CASSYSPSMNTEAFF.

This rearrangement joins TRBV7-7 to TRBJ2-2; 10 nucleotides align to TRBD1. The junction had 2 bases not matched to a gene; V was cut back by 3 bases and J by 4 bases. Per the germline V gene, CDR1 is SSHAT and CDR2 is FNYEAQ (reference sequence). CDR3 length: 15 amino acids. The DNA for the CDR3 is TGTGCCAGCAGCTTGGGACAGGGGTTCACCGGGGAGCTGTTTTTT. Residues: CASSLGQGFTGELFF.

The genes are TRBV15 and TRBJ2-7, with D possibly called TRBD1 or TRBD2 (6 bases each). The germline V gene encodes CDR1 LNHNV and CDR2 YYDKDF (reference sequence). The ends were cut back, 0 bases at V and 4 bases at J, with 13 bases in the middle. CDR3 length: 15 amino acids. The chain's CDR3 is CATSRDGGRIYEQYF. DNA for the CDR3: TGTGCCACCAGCAGAGATGGGGGGCGGATTTACGAGCAGTACTTC. The variable domain in full, completed from reference TRBV15 and TRBJ2-7, reads DAMVIQNPRYQVTQFGKPVTLSCSQTLNHNVMYWYQQKSSQAPKLLFHYYDKDFNNEADTPDNFQSRRPNTSFCFLDIRSPGLGDTAMYLCATSRDGGRIYEQYFGPGTRLTVT.

The chain employs TRBV9 and TRBJ1-4; the D is unclear. Germline V CDR1 and CDR2: SGDLS, YYNGEE. The CDR3 extends over 16 amino acids. V lost 0 bases, J lost 1 base, and 10 bases lay in between. The CDR3 DNA reads TGTGCCAGCAGCGTAGAGGATGGGGTAACTAATGAAAAACTGTTTTTT. Its translation is CASSVEDGVTNEKLFF.

About this clone: Other DNA sequences in the sample encode the same CDR3. V and J are TRBV9 and TRBJ2-2; no clear D. The CDR3 loop spans 14 amino acids. Germline V gene lookup returns CDR1 SGDLS and CDR2 YYNGEE. The V gene lost 0 bases and the J gene lost 1 base, with 4 bases spanning the gap. As DNA, the CDR3 is TGTGCCAGCAGCGTAGGAGGGAACACCGGGGAGCTGTTTTTT. Protein: CASSVGGNTGELFF.

This chain links TRBV5-1 with TRBJ2-2, with D tentatively TRBD1 (6 bases). Germline CDR1 reads SGHRS; CDR2 reads YFSETQ. This CDR3 is built from 13 residues. The V end was cut by 4 bases, the J end by 9 bases, with 13 bases between. CDR3 region: CASSPTGFRELFF. The CDR3 bases are TGCGCCAGCAGCCCGACAGGTTTCAGGGAGCTGTTTTTT.

This clone was recorded a few times. The chain links TRBV28 to TRBJ1-5, with D possibly being TRBD1 (6 bases). V was trimmed by 6 bases and J by 7 bases, leaving 13 bases between them. There are 13 residues in the CDR3. Germline values: CDR1 MDHEN, CDR2 SYDVKM. In DNA, the CDR3 is TGTGCCAGCAGCCCTCAGGGGTCCCAGCCCCAGCATTTT. Translating gives CASSPQGSQPQHF.

This chain links TRBV7-2 with TRBJ2-7; 7 bases are shared with TRBD1. Looked up from germline, CDR1 is SGHTA and CDR2 is FQGNSA. This CDR3 comprises 13 residues. V was clipped by 5 bases and J by 5 bases; unmatched bases: 6. The CDR3 bases are TGTGCCAGCAGCGCGACAGGGTACCACGAGCAGTACTTC. Amino acids: CASSATGYHEQYF.

V is TRBV28 and J is TRBJ1-4; no clear D. The ends were cut back, 6 bases at V and 6 bases at J, with 17 bases in the middle. Germline loops: CDR1 MDHEN, CDR2 SYDVKM. The CDR3 loop spans 15 amino acids. The CDR3 region is CASSLRLSGDEKLFF. CDR3 nucleotides: TGTGCCAGCAGCCTACGTCTGTCCGGGGATGAAAAACTGTTTTTT.